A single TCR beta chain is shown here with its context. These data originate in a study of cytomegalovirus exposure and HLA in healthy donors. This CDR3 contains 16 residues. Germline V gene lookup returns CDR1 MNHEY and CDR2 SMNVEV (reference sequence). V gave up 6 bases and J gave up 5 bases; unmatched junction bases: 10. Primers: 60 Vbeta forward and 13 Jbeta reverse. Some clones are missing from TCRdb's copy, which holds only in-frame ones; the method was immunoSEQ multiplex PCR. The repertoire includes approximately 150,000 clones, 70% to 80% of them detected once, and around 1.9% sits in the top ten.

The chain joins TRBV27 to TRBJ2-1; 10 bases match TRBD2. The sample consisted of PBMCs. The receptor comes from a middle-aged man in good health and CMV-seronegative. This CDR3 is CASRVTGTSDNNEQFF. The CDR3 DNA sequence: TGTGCCAGCAGAGTCACCGGGACTAGCGATAACAATGAGCAGTTCTTC.